The source of this T cell receptor (beta chain) is a study of Ad26.COV2.S vaccination and SARS-CoV-2 variants (dated by TCRdb to about 2021). Turning to the overall study: Vaccine-arm donors were drawn from COV1001, a multicentre, randomized, double-blind, placebo-controlled phase I-IIa trial of Ad26.COV2.S in healthy adults. Ad26.COV2.S was given intramuscularly at 5x10^10 or 1x10^11 viral particles, as a single shot or as two shots 56 days apart. TCRbeta repertoire sequencing served as the tool for gauging how specific and how broad the SARS-CoV-2-reactive T cell receptors were following Ad26.COV2.S vaccination. A total of about 30 samples were included in the TCR-sequenced set, comprising some 20 Ad26.COV2.S vaccine recipients, 5 placebo recipients and 8 SARS-CoV-2 convalescent individuals. Trial participants were randomized into five groups of five: low-dose or high-dose Ad26.COV2.S given once or twice, or placebo on both occasions. Blinding of investigators to trial group allocation was maintained during experiments and outcome assessment.

Notes on this clone: Its antigen target is currently unknown. No clone much larger than this one lies a single base away; base qualities are absent.

General conclusions and limits of the study: Comparable non-spike TCR breadth was observed between vaccine and placebo recipients, consistent with only spike being contained in the vaccine. Substantial breadth of spike-specific CD8+ and CD4+ T cell responses was reported after vaccination. The study was not powered for comparison of responses between vaccine doses or regimens. Higher spike-specific TCR breadth was observed in Ad26.COV2.S recipients than in placebo recipients (P = 0.0014). According to the authors, total T cell responses may have been underestimated by the TCR breadth and depth analyses.

The treatment or condition label here, explained by the study, means: about 20 received Ad26.COV2.S at low or high dose, single or two shots; about 5 received placebo; per-sample allocation not given. For vaccine and placebo recipients, repertoires were sequenced using samples collected on day 63 after the first injection. Between 29 July and 7 August 2020, Cohort 1b enrolled about 27 adults aged 18-55 years at one site in Boston, USA. Ad26.COV2.S was a replication-incompetent adenovirus type 26 vector expressing a prefusion-stabilized SARS-CoV-2 spike protein from the original Wuhan strain. The CDR3 runs 13 amino acids, cysteine and phenylalanine included. Only the CDR3 region is kept as DNA, spanning 39 bases read in frame from base 1. From a lookup of the germline V gene, CDR1 and CDR2 are SGHRS and YFSETQ. Trimming costs V 4 bases and J 2 bases, and their ends lie 9 bases apart. TCRbeta CDR3 regions were sequenced with the immunoSEQ Assay. After extraction, genomic DNA underwent amplification by bias-controlled multiplex PCR, followed by high-throughput sequencing. The study's own analysis went as follows. Collapsing and filtering of sequences were performed to quantify the absolute abundance of each unique TCRbeta CDR3 region. Usable DNA was measured by amplifying reference genes present in all nucleated cells, and TCRbeta template counts were normalized to that usable DNA to estimate T cell fraction. Repertoire TCRs were annotated as SARS-CoV-2-specific by exact matching of V gene, CDR3 amino acid sequence and J gene to a known reactive TCR set. The reference SARS-CoV-2 TCR set was obtained from MIRA and was filtered for enrichment in COVID-19-positive ImmuneCODE repertoires, whereby public or cross-reactive TCRs were removed. Based on the MIRA antigens, annotated TCRs were further analysed at the level of specific ORF or position within ORF. Breadth was defined as annotated unique rearrangements over total unique productive rearrangements; depth was the summed frequency of those rearrangements. Two-sided Wilcoxon rank-sum tests were used to compare TCR breadth between groups. This immuneACCESS table, as held by TCRdb, lists in-frame sequences with V and J called but not all clones. Of the missing ones, under half trace to an unresolved V gene in checked studies; the others have no known cause. The DNA gave D and trimming, while V, J and clone size come from that table. The sample contains around 320,000 clones, 86% of them found a single time. Approximately 1.9% of the sample belongs to the ten largest clones.

The V and J segments used are TRBV5-1 and TRBJ2-5; the D gene is not confidently resolved. The material sequenced was peripheral blood, taken in a trial of Ad26.COV2.S vaccine versus placebo. This TCR came from a person between 18 and 65 years old who received the Ad26.COV2.S COVID-19 vaccine or a placebo. In nucleotides, the sequence is TGCGCCAGCAGCCGGACGGCACAAGAGACCCAGTACTTC. Translated, this is CASSRTAQETQYF.